The present T cell receptor beta chain was sequenced within a study of blood T cell repertoires in COVID-19. About the research overall: COVID-19 samples from acute and convalescent phases originated in the United States, Italy and Spain. Sources were T cells, B-cell-depleted T cells, or PBMCs; the material itself was cDNA or gDNA.

V lost 8 bases to trimming and J lost 7 bases, with 14 bases between them. The CDR3 covers 12 residues. Methods used by the authors: Cell counts per sample came from amplifying reference gene primers. The assay was immunoSEQ multiplex PCR, and TCRdb's table has in-frame clones only and misses some. That table furnishes V, J and clone size, whereas the DNA furnished D and trimming. The profile covers some 70,000 clones, with more than 80% appearing a single time and roughly 6.2% taken by the ten largest. The receptor was derived from an elderly woman with active COVID-19. Sequenced material: peripheral blood. This chain connects TRBV12-3 or TRBV12-4 to TRBJ1-1; no firm D call. CDR3 DNA sequence: TGTGCCAGCGCAGAGAGCGTAGGTGAAGCTTTCTTT. It specifies CASAESVGEAFF.